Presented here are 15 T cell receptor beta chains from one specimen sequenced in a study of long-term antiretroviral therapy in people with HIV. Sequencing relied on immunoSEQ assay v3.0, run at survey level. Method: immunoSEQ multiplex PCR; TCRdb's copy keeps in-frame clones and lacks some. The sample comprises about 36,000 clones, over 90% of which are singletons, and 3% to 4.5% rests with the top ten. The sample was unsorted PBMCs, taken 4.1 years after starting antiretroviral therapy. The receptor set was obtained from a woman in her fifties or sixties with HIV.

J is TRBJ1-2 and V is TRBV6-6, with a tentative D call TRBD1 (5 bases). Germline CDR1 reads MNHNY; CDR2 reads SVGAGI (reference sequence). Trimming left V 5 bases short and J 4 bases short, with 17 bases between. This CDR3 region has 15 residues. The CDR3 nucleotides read TGTGCCAGCAGTGTCACCAGGGAGGGCGCCTATGGCTACACCTTC. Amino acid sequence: CASSVTREGAYGYTF.

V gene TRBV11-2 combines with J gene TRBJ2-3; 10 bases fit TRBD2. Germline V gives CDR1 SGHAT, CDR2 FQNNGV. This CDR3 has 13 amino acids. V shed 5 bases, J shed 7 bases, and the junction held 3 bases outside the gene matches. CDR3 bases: TGTGCCAGCAGCGAAGCGGGGGGGAATACGCAGTATTTT. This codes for CASSEAGGNTQYF.

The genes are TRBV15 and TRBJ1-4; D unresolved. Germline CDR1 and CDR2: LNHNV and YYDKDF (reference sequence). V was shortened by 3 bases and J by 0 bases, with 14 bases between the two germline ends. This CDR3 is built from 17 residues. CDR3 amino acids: CATSRPGGPSTNEKLFF. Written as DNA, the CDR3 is TGTGCCACCAGCAGGCCCGGTGGCCCATCAACTAATGAAAAACTGTTTTTT.

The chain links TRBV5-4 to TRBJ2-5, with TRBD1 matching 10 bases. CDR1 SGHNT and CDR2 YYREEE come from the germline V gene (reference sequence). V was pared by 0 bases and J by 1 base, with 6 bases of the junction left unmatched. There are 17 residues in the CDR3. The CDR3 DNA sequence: TGTGCCAGCAGCTTGGGGGGGGGACAGGGGCGCCAAGAGACCCAGTACTTC. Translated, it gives CASSLGGGQGRQETQYF.

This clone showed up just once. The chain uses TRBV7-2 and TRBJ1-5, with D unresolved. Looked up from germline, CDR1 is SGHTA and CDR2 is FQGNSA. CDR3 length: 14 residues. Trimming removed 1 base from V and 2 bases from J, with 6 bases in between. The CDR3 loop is CASSLDPGNQPQHF. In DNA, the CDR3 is TGTGCCAGCAGCTTAGATCCGGGCAATCAGCCCCAGCATTTT.

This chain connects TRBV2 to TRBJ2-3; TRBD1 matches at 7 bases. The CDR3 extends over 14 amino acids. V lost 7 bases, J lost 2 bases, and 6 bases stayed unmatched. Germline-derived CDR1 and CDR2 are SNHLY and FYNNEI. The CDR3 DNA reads TGTGCCAGCACGGTTGACAGGGCCACAGATACGCAGTATTTT. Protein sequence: CASTVDRATDTQYF.

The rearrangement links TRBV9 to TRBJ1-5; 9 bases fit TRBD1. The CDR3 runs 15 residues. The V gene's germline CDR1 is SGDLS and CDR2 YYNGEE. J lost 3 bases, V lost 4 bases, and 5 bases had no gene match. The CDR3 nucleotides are TGTGCCAGCAGCCCCTGGGACAGGGACAATCAGCCCCAGCATTTT. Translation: CASSPWDRDNQPQHF.

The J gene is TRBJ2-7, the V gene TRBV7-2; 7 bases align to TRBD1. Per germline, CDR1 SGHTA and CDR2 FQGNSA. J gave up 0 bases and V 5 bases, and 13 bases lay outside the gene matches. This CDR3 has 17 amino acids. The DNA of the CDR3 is TGTGCCAGCAGCCGCCCGGCAGGGACAGCCCGCTCCTACGAGCAGTACTTC. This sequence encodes CASSRPAGTARSYEQYF.

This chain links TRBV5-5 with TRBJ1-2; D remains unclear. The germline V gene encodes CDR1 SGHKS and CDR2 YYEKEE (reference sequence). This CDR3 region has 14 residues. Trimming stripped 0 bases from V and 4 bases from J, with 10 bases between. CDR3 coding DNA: TGTGCCAGCAGCTTGGACCCGGCACGCTATGGCTACACCTTC. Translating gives CASSLDPARYGYTF.

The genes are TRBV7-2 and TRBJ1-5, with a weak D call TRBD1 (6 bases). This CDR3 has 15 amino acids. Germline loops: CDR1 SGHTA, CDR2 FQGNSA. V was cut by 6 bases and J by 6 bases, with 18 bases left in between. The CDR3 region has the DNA TGTGCCAGCAGTTTAATTATGGGGGGGGCTCAGCCCCAGCATTTT. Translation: CASSLIMGGAQPQHF.

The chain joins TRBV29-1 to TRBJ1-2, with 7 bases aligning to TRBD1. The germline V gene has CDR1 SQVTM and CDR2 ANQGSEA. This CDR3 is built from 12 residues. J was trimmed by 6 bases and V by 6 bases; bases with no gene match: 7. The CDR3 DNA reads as TGCAGCGTAGAGGGGGCGCAGGATGGCTACACCTTC. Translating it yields CSVEGAQDGYTF.

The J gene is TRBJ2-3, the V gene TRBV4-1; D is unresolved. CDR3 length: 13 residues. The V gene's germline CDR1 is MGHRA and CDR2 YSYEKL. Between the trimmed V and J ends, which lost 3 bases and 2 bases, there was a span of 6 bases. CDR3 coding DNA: TGCGCCAGCAGCCAGCTATACACAGATACGCAGTATTTT. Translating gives CASSQLYTDTQYF.

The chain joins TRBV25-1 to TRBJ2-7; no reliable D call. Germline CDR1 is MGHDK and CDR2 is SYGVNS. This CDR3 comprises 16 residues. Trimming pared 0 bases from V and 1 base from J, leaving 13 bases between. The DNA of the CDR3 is TGTGCCAGCAGTGAATACGGGCGGTTAGGGTCCTACGAGCAGTACTTC. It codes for CASSEYGRLGSYEQYF.

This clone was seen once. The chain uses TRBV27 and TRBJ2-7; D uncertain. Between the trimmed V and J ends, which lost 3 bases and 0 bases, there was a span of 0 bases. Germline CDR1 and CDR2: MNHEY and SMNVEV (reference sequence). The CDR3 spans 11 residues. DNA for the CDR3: TGTGCCAGCAGTTTCTCCTACGAGCAGTACTTC. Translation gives CASSFSYEQYF.

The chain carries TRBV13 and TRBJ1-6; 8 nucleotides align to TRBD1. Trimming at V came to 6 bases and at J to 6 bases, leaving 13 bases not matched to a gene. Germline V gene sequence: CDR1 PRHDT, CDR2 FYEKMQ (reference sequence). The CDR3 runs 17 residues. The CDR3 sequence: CASRVRGNRGFNSPLHF. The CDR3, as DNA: TGTGCCAGCAGAGTTAGAGGGAACAGGGGGTTTAATTCACCCCTCCACTTT.